The 28 T cell receptor beta chains below come from one sample, sequenced in a study of blood T cells in healthy people across ages (dated by TCRdb to 2013 to 2016). The method behind the library was 5' RACE. This sample was sequenced with an Illumina HiSeq 2500. A second PCR of about 6 to 11 cycles was performed with a sample-barcoded 5' primer and a J-beta primer mix. TCRdb reprocessing: public reads trimmed at Q25 with fastp, clones called with MiXCR, in-frame beta chains kept. Rows merge per CDR3 protein into single entries with the most common DNA and genes. This sample gives around 1,000,000 distinct CDR3 sequences in total; roughly 24% of them show up just once. The top ten hold approximately 0.79% of the sample. The data also belong to a second study, concerning T cells of mothers and their children.

The sequenced sample was blood. These receptors all come from a girl aged 2 to 9 in good health.

V usage is TRBV28 and J usage is TRBJ2-6; D not certain. Germline CDR1 and CDR2: MDHEN and SYDVKM. V was cut by 4 bases and J by 4 bases, with 14 bases left in between. The CDR3 consists of 16 residues. The CDR3 loop reads CASSSRGDSGANVLTF. DNA of the CDR3: TGTGCCAGCAGTTCCCGTGGGGATTCCGGGGCCAACGTCCTGACTTTC.

This clonotype was picked up a small number of times. The chain couples TRBV3-1 to TRBJ2-5; 10 bases map to TRBD2. With the DNA end fitting TRBJ2-7 better, the J assignment may be wrong. The CDR3 totals 16 residues. Germline assignment: CDR1 LGHDT and CDR2 YNNKEL (reference sequence). The CDR3 sequence is CASSQDRAGGSYEQYF. CDR3 in DNA: TGTGCCAGCAGCCAAGATAGAGCGGGAGGGTCCTACGAGCAGTACTTC.

The chain links TRBV7-2 to TRBJ2-7; D not certain. The better agreement between TRBJ2-1 and the DNA end casts doubt on the J call. Germline lookup yields CDR1 SGHTA and CDR2 FQGNSA. The CDR3 is 12 residues long. For the CDR3, the DNA is TGTGCCAGCAGCCCGAGCTTCAATGAGCAGTTCTTC. This translates into CASSPSFNEQFF.

The V and J genes are TRBV13 and TRBJ2-6; D possibly corresponds to TRBD2 (6 bases). V shed 2 bases and J shed 1 base, with 18 bases lying between them. CDR3 size: 19 residues. Germline CDR1 PRHDT, CDR2 FYEKMQ (reference sequence). The CDR3 sequence is CASSLMGLSYISGANVLTF. In DNA form, the CDR3 reads TGTGCCAGCAGCTTAATGGGACTCTCCTACATATCTGGGGCCAACGTCCTGACTTTC.

Notes on this clonotype: One junction end disagrees with the germline gene, perhaps due to a read error. The chain employs TRBV6-2 or TRBV6-3 and TRBJ2-1; a weak D match, TRBD2 (5 bases). In germline, CDR1 is MNHEY, CDR2 SVGEGT. CDR3 length equals 13 residues. Here the CDR3 DNA reads TGTGCCAGCAAAGAGGGCTTGACGGAGACCCGGTACTTC. The encoded protein is CASKEGLTETRYF.

This clonotype has just one count. The rearrangement links TRBV3-1 to TRBJ1-5; tentative D call: TRBD1 (5 bases). Looked up from germline, CDR1 is LGHDT and CDR2 is YNNKEL (reference sequence). This CDR3 is built from 15 residues. Trimming removed 3 bases from V and 3 bases from J, with 12 bases in between. CDR3 protein: CASSQLPGLNQPQHF. CDR3 bases: TGTGCCAGCAGCCAGCTACCAGGGCTCAATCAGCCCCAGCATTTT.

In its sample, this clonotype was seen a few times. This rearrangement joins TRBV19 to TRBJ2-3; tentatively, D is TRBD2 (5 bases). CDR3 length: 15 residues. Trimming took off 3 bases at V and 1 base at J, with 11 bases between the two ends. Germline V CDR1 and CDR2: LNHDA, SQIVND (reference sequence). In DNA, the CDR3 is TGTGCCAGTAGTATTGAGAGGGCGGGCACAGATACGCAGTATTTT. Translated: CASSIERAGTDTQYF.

This clonotype has a handful of counts. The J gene is TRBJ2-7, the V gene TRBV7-2; no clear D. The V and J ends lost 1 base and 5 bases respectively, with 12 bases between them. This CDR3 comprises 14 residues. Germline assignment: CDR1 SGHTA and CDR2 FQGNSA. In DNA form, the CDR3 reads TGTGCCAGCAGCTTAGACAGTTTTTTAAACGAGCAGTACTTC. Translated, it gives CASSLDSFLNEQYF.

The V and J genes are TRBV7-2 and TRBJ2-4, with 7 bases lining up with TRBD2. Trimming at V came to 1 base and at J to 6 bases, leaving 18 bases not matched to a gene. Germline V CDR1 and CDR2: SGHTA, FQGNSA. This CDR3 spans 19 amino acids. CDR3 loop: CASSLDRGGVAGRLNIQYF. The CDR3 nucleotides are TGTGCCAGCAGCTTAGACCGCGGGGGAGTAGCGGGCCGATTAAACATTCAGTACTTC. Looking up the rest from reference TRBV7-2 and TRBJ2-4 gives the full variable domain: GAGVSQSPSNKVTEKGKDVELRCDPISGHTALYWYRQSLGQGLEFLIYFQGNSAPDKSGLPSDRFSAERTGGSVSTLTIQRTQQEDSAVYLCASSLDRGGVAGRLNIQYFGAGTRLSVL.

The chain links TRBV4-2 to TRBJ2-7, with D hard to call. Germline CDR1 reads LGHNA; CDR2 reads YNFKEQ. This CDR3 region has 15 residues. V was trimmed by 1 base and J by 3 bases, leaving 13 bases between them. CDR3 sequence (DNA): TGTGCCAGCAGCCAAGGTCCTTTGGGGATCTACGAGCAGTACTTC. It translates to CASSQGPLGIYEQYF.

The chain couples TRBV6-5 to TRBJ2-5; D unclear. Trimming left V 2 bases short and J 11 bases short, with 24 bases between. The CDR3 runs 16 residues. Germline CDR1 is MNHEY and CDR2 is SVGAGI. As DNA, the CDR3 is TGTGCCAGCAGTTACATCCCTGGCCCCCAAGGCGAAGAGCAGTACTTC. Its protein product is CASSYIPGPQGEEQYF.

CDR3 loop: CASSSPDLAGSTGELFF. CDR3 sequence (DNA): TGTGCCAGCAGTTCCCCAGACCTAGCGGGGAGCACCGGGGAGCTGTTTTTT. The V and J genes are TRBV6-5 and TRBJ2-2, with 9 positions matching TRBD2. The length of the CDR3 is 17 residues. Losses at the gene ends were 4 bases for V and 4 bases for J; bases not matched to a gene: 10. Germline V CDR1 and CDR2: MNHEY, SVGAGI.

This chain uses TRBV3-1 with TRBJ2-3; 10 bases line up with TRBD2. The V segment lost 4 bases and the J segment 3 bases; nucleotides outside the gene matches: 4. The CDR3 has 15 amino acids. The germline V gene encodes CDR1 LGHDT and CDR2 YNNKEL (reference sequence). CDR3 in amino acids: CASSLTLAGTDTQYF. In DNA form, the CDR3 reads TGTGCCAGCAGCCTGACACTAGCGGGAACAGATACGCAGTATTTT.

This chain uses TRBV7-9 with TRBJ2-3, with D possibly being TRBD1 (6 bases). The CDR3 loop spans 14 amino acids. Trimming removed 4 bases from V and 6 bases from J, with 14 bases in between. Germline lookup yields CDR1 SEHNR and CDR2 FQNEAQ (reference sequence). The chain's CDR3 is CASSSLQGSDTQYF. The DNA of the CDR3 is TGTGCCAGCAGCTCGCTGCAGGGGTCGGATACGCAGTATTTT.

This sequence joins TRBV12-5 and TRBJ2-7; unclear D gene. This CDR3 comprises 12 residues. Germline CDR1 LGHNT, CDR2 FRNRAP. The ends were cut back, 1 base at V and 8 bases at J, with 9 bases in the middle. The CDR3 is CASGLEGTQQYF. Here the CDR3 DNA reads TGTGCTAGTGGTTTGGAGGGAACGCAGCAGTACTTC.

The rearrangement joins TRBV28 to TRBJ1-2; D is ambiguous. Germline V gene lookup returns CDR1 MDHEN and CDR2 SYDVKM. The ends were cut back, 10 bases at V and 7 bases at J, with 16 bases in the middle. The CDR3 has 12 residues. In DNA form, the CDR3 reads TGTGCCACTGGACGGGTCTTATTTGGCTACACCTTC. It is translated as CATGRVLFGYTF.

CDR3 sequence: CASSPGILKGEAFF. The CDR3 bases are TGTGCCAGCAGCCCCGGGATCTTGAAGGGTGAAGCTTTCTTT. This chain links TRBV7-8 with TRBJ1-1; D is unresolved. This CDR3 contains 14 residues. Trimming took 5 bases from V and 7 from J, leaving 17 bases between them. From germline, CDR1 is SGHVS and CDR2 FQNEAQ.

The rearrangement uses TRBV5-6 and TRBJ2-5, with TRBD2 as a possible D gene (6 bases). The end of the DNA fits TRBJ2-7 better, so the J call may be wrong. Germline CDR1 is SGHDT and CDR2 is YYEEEE. The length of the CDR3 is 16 residues. CDR3 DNA: TGTGCCAGCAGCTTGGGTATCACGGGGGAAGGGAACGAGCAGTACTTC. Its protein is CASSLGITGEGNEQYF.

This clonotype was counted between two and nine times. The chain combines TRBV14 with TRBJ2-1, with 10 positions matching TRBD2. CDR1 is SGHDN, CDR2 FVKESK, per germline. This CDR3 contains 18 residues. The V segment lost 4 bases and the J segment 0 bases; nucleotides outside the gene matches: 9. The CDR3 here is CASSLTSGPLSSYNEQFF. In DNA form, the CDR3 reads TGTGCCAGCAGCCTGACTAGCGGGCCACTCTCCTCCTACAATGAGCAGTTCTTC.

The J gene is TRBJ2-1, the V gene TRBV24-1; D ambiguous. V lost 5 bases and J lost 0, with 7 bases in between. CDR3 size: 14 residues. Germline values: CDR1 KGHDR, CDR2 SFDVKD. The chain's CDR3 is CATSGTASYNEQFF. The CDR3 DNA follows: TGTGCCACCAGTGGTACGGCCTCCTACAATGAGCAGTTCTTC.

The rearrangement joins TRBV9 to TRBJ1-6; D is undetermined. The CDR3 is made up of 14 amino acids. Germline CDR1 is SGDLS and CDR2 is YYNGEE. V lost 6 bases, J lost 8 bases, and 15 bases lay in between. The CDR3 nucleotides read TGTGCCAGCACCGTCACGCCCGGGGATTCACCCCTCCACTTT. Residues: CASTVTPGDSPLHF.

The table lists this clonotype with a few counts. The rearrangement uses TRBV29-1 and TRBJ2-5, with D perhaps being TRBD1 or TRBD2 (5 bases each). The assigned J gene may be wrong: the sequence end matches TRBJ2-7 better. This CDR3 is 13 amino acids long. CDR1 and CDR2 (germline): SQVTM, ANQGSEA. The DNA of the CDR3 is TGCAGCGTTGCATCCGGGACCTCATACGAGCAGTACTTC. The encoded protein is CSVASGTSYEQYF.

The chain is built from TRBV7-9 and TRBJ1-4; maybe TRBD1 (5 bases). Germline-derived CDR1 and CDR2 are SEHNR and FQNEAQ (reference sequence). Trimming removed 4 bases at V and 6 bases at J, with 15 bases between. This CDR3 spans 15 amino acids. The CDR3 DNA reads TGTGCCAGCAGCTCGAACCGGGACCTTGATGAAAAACTGTTTTTT. It encodes CASSSNRDLDEKLFF.

This clonotype was detected once. The chain joins TRBV29-1 to TRBJ2-1, with D perhaps TRBD2 (6 bases). The CDR3 runs to 10 residues. Trimming pared 5 bases from V and 12 bases from J, leaving 11 bases between. Germline V lookup: CDR1 SQVTM, CDR2 ANQGSEA. For the CDR3, the DNA is TGCAGCGTTCCCTCCGGGGGGCAGTTCTTC. Amino acid sequence: CSVPSGGQFF.

This clonotype was seen once. The CDR3 is CASSLDAASSYGYTF. DNA of the CDR3: TGTGCCAGCAGCTTAGATGCGGCTTCCTCCTATGGCTACACCTTC. This chain links TRBV11-3 with TRBJ1-2; no clear D. This CDR3 spans 15 amino acids. Germline values: CDR1 SGHNT, CDR2 YENEEA. The V end was cut by 0 bases, the J end by 4 bases, with 12 bases between.

This clonotype was detected only a few times. The chain recombines TRBV20-1 with TRBJ2-5; 9 nucleotides line up with TRBD2. Per germline, CDR1 DFQATT and CDR2 SNEGSKA (reference sequence). V lost 8 bases, J lost 1 base, and 5 bases stayed unmatched. This CDR3 is 13 amino acids long. The CDR3, as DNA: TGCAGTATTAAGCGGGAGGCCCAAGAGACCCAGTACTTC. Amino acids: CSIKREAQETQYF.

The CDR3 bases are TGCAGTGCTGAACCACGACTAGCGCGTAGCACAGATACGCAGTATTTT. It translates to CSAEPRLARSTDTQYF. The V gene is TRBV20-1, the J gene TRBJ2-3; 8 bases fit TRBD2. After removal of 5 bases from V and 0 bases from J, the junction contained 10 bases not matched to a gene. Germline loops: CDR1 DFQATT, CDR2 SNEGSKA (reference sequence). CDR3 length equals 16 residues.

This clonotype was observed a single time. Germline and junction disagree at one end, which may indicate a read error. The chain has TRBV28 and TRBJ2-1; D not resolved. The CDR3 contains 16 residues. Germline CDR1 MDHEN, CDR2 SYDVKM. In DNA, the CDR3 is TGTGCCAGCAGTTTAGATCTCACGAATATTTACAATGAGCACTTCTTC. Its protein is CASSLDLTNIYNEHFF.